This T cell receptor beta chain was sequenced during a study of blood T cells in healthy people across ages. Study outcomes and limitations: Aged donors had fewer naive CD4+ cells and lower diversity than long-lived donors. Roughly linear age-related decline in beta diversity appeared, significant by age around 38. Estimates of total diversity, which came from one million sequenced T cells, were considered to be underestimates.

A second PCR of about 6 to 12 cycles used a sample-barcoded 5' primer and a J-beta primer mix. From each sample, at least 2.5 million paired-end reads containing CDR3 were obtained. TCRdb ran MiXCR on the 5' RACE reads and lists one entry per CDR3 protein. The table lists roughly 640,000 distinct CDR3 sequences, roughly 30% of them singletons. Ten or more counts support this clonotype. Its antigen remains unidentified. The sequenced sample consisted of blood. The receptor comes from a woman older than 75 in good health.

In DNA form, the CDR3 reads TGTGCCAGCAGGTGGGGACGGGACGGTGAGCAGTACTTC. Translated, it gives CASRWGRDGEQYF. This rearrangement joins TRBV28 to TRBJ2-7; D tentatively fits TRBD1 or TRBD2 (5 bases each). With 6 bases removed from V and 7 bases from J, the gap between germline ends came to 16 bases. This CDR3 has 13 amino acids. Germline V lookup: CDR1 MDHEN, CDR2 SYDVKM.